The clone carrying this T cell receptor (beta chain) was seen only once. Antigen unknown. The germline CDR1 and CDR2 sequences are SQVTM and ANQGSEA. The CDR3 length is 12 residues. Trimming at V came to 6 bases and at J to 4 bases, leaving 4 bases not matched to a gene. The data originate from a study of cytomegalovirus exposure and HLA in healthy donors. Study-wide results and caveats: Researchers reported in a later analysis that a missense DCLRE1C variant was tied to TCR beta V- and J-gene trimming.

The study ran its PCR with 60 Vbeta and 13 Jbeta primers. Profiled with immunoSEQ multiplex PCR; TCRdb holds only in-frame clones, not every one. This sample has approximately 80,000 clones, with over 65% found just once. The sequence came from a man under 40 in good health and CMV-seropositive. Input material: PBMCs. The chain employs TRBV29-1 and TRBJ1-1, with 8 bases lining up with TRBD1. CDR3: CSVRGLITEAFF. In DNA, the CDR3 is TGCAGCGTCAGGGGGCTTATCACTGAAGCTTTCTTT.